A selection of T cell receptor beta chains follows, all from one sample in a study of T cells in Graves' hyperthyroidism and ophthalmopathy. TCRdb ran MiXCR on the multiplex PCR reads and lists one entry per CDR3 protein. The repertoire consists of about 570,000 distinct CDR3 sequences, with 46% occurring once and the leading ten covering under 20%. The sample comprised peripheral blood or thyroid tissue (not recorded which). These receptors originate from an adult woman with Graves' disease, either hyperthyroidism or ophthalmopathy (not recorded which). Both conserved end residues are part of each CDR3. A D gene is named only where the DNA matches it firmly. A row's size may be missing; if present it is once, few, many or a size class.

D: -; V: TRBV10-3; J: TRBJ1-5; size: many; CDR3: CAIRAGDKNQPQHF; DNA: TGTGCCATCAGGGCTGGGGACAAAAATCAGCCCCAGCATTTT
D: TRBD1; V: TRBV7-9; J: TRBJ2-5; size: many; CDR3: CASSSRPGQGPYFAQETQYF; DNA: TGTGCCAGCAGCTCGAGACCGGGACAGGGACCGTACTTCGCCCAAGAGACCCAGTACTTC
D: -; V: TRBV5-1; J: TRBJ1-6; size: -; CDR3: CASSALREYSPLHF; DNA: TGCGCCAGCAGCGCTCTCAGGGAATATTCACCCCTCCACTTT
D: -; V: TRBV12-5; J: TRBJ1-3; size: many; CDR3: CASGTWTDSGNTIYF; DNA: TGTGCTAGTGGTACATGGACTGACTCTGGAAACACCATATATTTT
D: TRBD2; V: TRBV20-1; J: TRBJ2-3; size: -; CDR3: CSARIPAGGDTQYF; DNA: TGCAGTGCTAGAATTCCAGCGGGGGGAGATACGCAGTATTTT
D: TRBD1; V: TRBV18; J: TRBJ1-5; size: few; CDR3: CASSLGQNSNQPQHF; DNA: TGTGCCAGCTCACTGGGACAGAATAGCAATCAGCCCCAGCATTTT
D: -; V: TRBV7-9; J: TRBJ2-7; size: -; CDR3: CASTQAGTEAPYEQYF; DNA: TGTGCCAGCACCCAAGCCGGGACCGAAGCCCCCTACGAGCAGTACTTC
D: -; V: TRBV2; J: TRBJ1-2; size: -; CDR3: CANSEEGDGYTF; DNA: TGTGCCAACAGTGAAGAAGGGGATGGTTACACCTTC
D: -; V: TRBV20-1; J: TRBJ1-3; size: many; CDR3: CSALEQVFSGNTIYF; DNA: TGCAGTGCTCTAGAACAGGTATTCTCTGGAAACACCATATATTTT
D: TRBD2; V: TRBV10-3; J: TRBJ2-3; size: -; CDR3: CAIRWGGSADTQYF; DNA: TGTGCCATCAGATGGGGGGGGAGCGCAGATACGCAGTATTTT
D: -; V: TRBV11-2; J: TRBJ2-7; size: -; CDR3: CASKDSDLFLEQYF; DNA: TGTGCCAGCAAAGACAGTGATTTGTTTTTGGAGCAGTACTTC
D: TRBD2; V: TRBV2; J: TRBJ2-7; size: many; CDR3: CASRTLAGGREQYF; DNA: TGTGCCAGCAGGACGCTAGCGGGAGGCCGCGAGCAGTACTTC
D: TRBD1; V: TRBV2; J: TRBJ1-2; size: -; CDR3: CASRVTGQGWGYTF; DNA: TGTGCCAGCAGAGTGACGGGACAGGGCTGGGGCTACACCTTC
D: TRBD2; V: TRBV6-4; J: TRBJ2-2; size: many; CDR3: CASSLTSGSHGELFF; DNA: TGTGCCAGCAGTTTGACTAGCGGGAGCCACGGGGAGCTGTTTTTT
D: -; V: TRBV2; J: TRBJ1-5; size: many; CDR3: CASSRMTQPQHF; DNA: TGTGCCAGCAGTAGGATGACCCAGCCCCAGCATTTT
D: -; V: TRBV2; J: TRBJ2-7; size: many; CDR3: CASSEGGSEQYF; DNA: TGTGCCAGCAGTGAGGGGGGCAGCGAGCAGTACTTC
D: TRBD2; V: TRBV6-1; J: TRBJ2-7; size: many; CDR3: CASSEDPAGGYEQYF; DNA: TGTGCCAGCAGTGAAGACCCAGCGGGAGGGTACGAGCAGTACTTC
D: -; V: TRBV20-1; J: TRBJ1-4; size: -; CDR3: CSAAVGTNVF; DNA: TGCAGTGCTGCCGTTGGGACTAACGTTTTC
D: -; V: TRBV28; J: TRBJ2-6; size: many; CDR3: CASSLPGGTGANVLTF; DNA: TGTGCCAGCAGTCTACCCGGGGGTACCGGGGCCAACGTCCTGACTTTC
D: -; V: TRBV19; J: TRBJ1-2; size: -; CDR3: CAAKGVRNYGYTF; DNA: TGTGCCGCCAAAGGAGTCAGGAACTATGGCTACACCTTC
D: -; V: TRBV9; J: TRBJ1-1; size: -; CDR3: CASSAERGWGDTEAFF; DNA: TGTGCCAGCAGCGCAGAAAGGGGCTGGGGCGACACTGAAGCTTTCTTT
D: -; V: TRBV10-2; J: TRBJ1-5; size: many; CDR3: CASSKEHRGNQPQHF; DNA: TGCGCCAGCAGTAAGGAGCACCGAGGCAATCAGCCCCAGCATTTT
D: TRBD1; V: TRBV2; J: TRBJ2-5; size: few; CDR3: CASSARTGVETQYF; DNA: TGTGCCAGCAGTGCAAGGACAGGGGTGGAGACCCAGTACTTC
D: TRBD1; V: TRBV6-5; J: TRBJ1-1; size: many; CDR3: CASSYAGGTEAFF; DNA: TGTGCCAGCAGTTATGCAGGGGGCACTGAAGCTTTCTTT
D: TRBD1; V: TRBV20-1; J: TRBJ1-6; size: -; CDR3: CSARGTGAASPLHF; DNA: TGCAGTGCCCGGGGGACAGGGGCGGCTTCACCCCTCCACTTT
D: -; V: TRBV20-1; J: TRBJ1-1; size: -; CDR3: CSARRQLDTEAFF; DNA: TGCAGTGCTAGGAGACAGCTAGACACTGAAGCTTTCTTT
D: TRBD2; V: TRBV12-3/TRBV12-4; J: TRBJ2-5; size: -; CDR3: CAGGYGGETQYF; DNA: TGTGCCGGTGGTTACGGGGGGGAGACCCAGTACTTC
D: -; V: TRBV12-3/TRBV12-4; J: TRBJ1-2; size: many; CDR3: CASISGGRGYTF; DNA: TGTGCCAGCATTTCGGGTGGTCGTGGCTACACCTTC
D: -; V: TRBV20-1; J: TRBJ1-5; size: -; CDR3: CSARTGRFNQPQHF; DNA: TGCAGTGCGAGAACAGGGAGATTCAATCAGCCCCAGCATTTT
D: -; V: TRBV2; J: TRBJ1-1; size: many; CDR3: CASSEYGAGNTEAFF; DNA: TGTGCCAGCAGTGAATATGGGGCAGGGAACACTGAAGCTTTCTTT
D: TRBD1; V: TRBV2; J: TRBJ1-2; size: -; CDR3: CASSAHTTGLDYGYTF; DNA: TGTGCCAGCAGTGCCCACACGACAGGGCTGGACTATGGCTACACCTTC
D: TRBD1; V: TRBV9; J: TRBJ1-6; size: -; CDR3: CASSTSTGGFRLHF; DNA: TGTGCCAGCAGCACCTCGACAGGGGGTTTCCGACTCCACTTT
D: -; V: TRBV7-8; J: TRBJ2-7; size: -; CDR3: CASSTKGAPGGYEQYF; DNA: TGTGCCAGCAGCACCAAGGGGGCGCCGGGGGGCTACGAGCAGTACTTC
D: TRBD1; V: TRBV11-2; J: TRBJ1-4; size: many; CDR3: CASSLGTGGEGEKLFF; DNA: TGTGCCAGCAGCTTAGGTACAGGGGGCGAAGGTGAAAAACTGTTTTTT
D: -; V: TRBV12-3/TRBV12-4; J: TRBJ1-2; size: many; CDR3: CASSLSAYGYTF; DNA: TGTGCCAGCAGTTTATCGGCCTATGGCTACACCTTC
D: -; V: TRBV5-1; J: TRBJ2-7; size: many; CDR3: CASSPFGVGDYEQYF; DNA: TGCGCCAGCAGCCCGTTTGGAGTTGGAGACTACGAGCAGTACTTC
D: TRBD2; V: TRBV10-3; J: TRBJ2-5; size: once; CDR3: CAISESRSSGRGETQYF; DNA: TGTGCCATCAGTGAGTCGCGGTCTAGCGGGAGAGGTGAGACCCAGTACTTC
D: TRBD1; V: TRBV7-9; J: TRBJ2-2; size: -; CDR3: CASNVGQGANLGELFF; DNA: TGTGCCAGCAACGTGGGACAGGGTGCTAACCTCGGGGAGCTGTTTTTT
D: -; V: TRBV20-1; J: TRBJ1-6; size: -; CDR3: CSARPSGRSPLHF; DNA: TGCAGTGCTAGGCCTAGCGGGCGGTCACCCCTCCACTTT
D: TRBD1; V: TRBV20-1; J: TRBJ2-7; size: many; CDR3: CSARGDRGIYEQYF; DNA: TGCAGTGCTAGAGGAGACAGGGGAATCTACGAGCAGTACTTC
D: -; V: TRBV7-9; J: TRBJ2-1; size: -; CDR3: CASSTTNEQFF; DNA: TGTGCCAGCAGTACCACCAATGAGCAGTTCTTC
D: -; V: TRBV7-2; J: TRBJ2-6; size: -; CDR3: CASSLGPAKQGPTNSGANVLTF; DNA: TGTGCCAGCAGCTTAGGACCCGCCAAACAGGGCCCGACGAACTCTGGGGCCAACGTCCTGACTTTC
D: TRBD1; V: TRBV15; J: TRBJ2-5; size: -; CDR3: CATKGQGQETQYF; DNA: TGTGCCACCAAGGGACAGGGGCAAGAGACCCAGTACTTC
D: TRBD2; V: TRBV6-2/TRBV6-3; J: TRBJ2-7; size: many; CDR3: CASNDLAAGLYEQYF; DNA: TGTGCCAGCAACGACCTAGCGGCCGGATTATACGAGCAGTACTTC
D: TRBD1; V: TRBV7-2; J: TRBJ1-2; size: -; CDR3: CATRQGGGYTF; DNA: TGTGCCACCCGACAGGGTGGTGGCTACACCTTC
D: -; V: TRBV7-9; J: TRBJ2-5; size: -; CDR3: CASSSIAGPRETQYF; DNA: TGTGCCAGCAGCTCAATCGCGGGGCCGCGAGAGACCCAGTACTTC
D: TRBD2; V: TRBV28; J: TRBJ2-7; size: few; CDR3: CASSLQPGLGYEQYF; DNA: TGTGCCAGCAGTCTCCAGCCGGGACTAGGTTACGAGCAGTACTTC
D: -; V: TRBV2; J: TRBJ2-2; size: -; CDR3: CASALYTGELFF; DNA: TGTGCCAGCGCTCTTTACACCGGGGAGCTGTTTTTT
D: -; V: TRBV10-3; J: TRBJ2-7; size: once; CDR3: CAISEELVGNIVF; DNA: TGTGCCATCAGTGAGGAGTTAGTCGGGAATATTGTCTTC
D: TRBD1; V: TRBV29-1; J: TRBJ1-1; size: few; CDR3: CSARQGGDTEAFF; DNA: TGCAGCGCCAGACAGGGGGGAGACACTGAAGCTTTCTTT
D: TRBD2; V: TRBV20-1; J: TRBJ2-2; size: -; CDR3: CSALGLAGGPTGELFF; DNA: TGCAGTGCCCTTGGACTAGCGGGAGGACCCACCGGGGAGCTGTTTTTT
D: -; V: TRBV6-2/TRBV6-3; J: TRBJ1-4; size: many; CDR3: CASSPAAELFF; DNA: TGTGCCAGCAGCCCCGCTGCGGAACTGTTTTTT
D: -; V: TRBV24-1; J: TRBJ2-5; size: -; CDR3: CATSDAGAGVQETQSF; DNA: TGTGCCACCAGTGATGCTGGCGCAGGAGTCCAAGAGACCCAGTCCTTC